This TCR beta chain comes out of a study of CD8 T cells in Susac syndrome. As for the study in general: Of the sequenced Susac syndrome patients, about six had active disease and about 8 were in remission. Broader study findings: A relatively small number of individuals underwent TCR sequencing and HLA analysis.

FACS enriched CD8+ TEMRA cells, while bulk CD8+ and CD4+ were negatively isolated. For this clonotype: What it binds is unknown.

RNA amounts of roughly 0.5 to 1 ug underwent reverse transcription with random hexamers. Amplification of TCR beta CDR3 by immunoSEQ multiplex PCR spanned 54 Vbeta and 13 Jbeta. TCRdb re-called the immunoSEQ multiplex PCR reads through MiXCR, storing one row per CDR3 protein. This table has 150,000 or so distinct CDR3 sequences, roughly 95% appearing once. The TCR comes from a human donor with Susac syndrome. Sequencing used CD4+ T cells from PBMCs.

This CDR3 is CASSPDVDNEQFF. In DNA form, the CDR3 reads TGTGCCAGCAGCCCGGACGTCGACAATGAGCAGTTCTTC. This rearrangement joins TRBV7-9 to TRBJ2-1; D remains ambiguous. In germline, CDR1 is SEHNR, CDR2 FQNEAQ (reference sequence). This CDR3 has 13 residues. The V and J ends lost 5 bases and 5 bases respectively, with 10 bases between them.